This section outlines one T cell receptor (beta chain) sequence together with its context. This entry belongs to a study of blood T cell repertoires in COVID-19. On the study more broadly: Some COVID-19 samples were acute and others convalescent; all came from the United States, Italy and Spain.

The CDR3 runs to 14 residues. V lost 3 bases to trimming and J lost 8 bases; unmatched junction nucleotides: 9. Germline CDR1 and CDR2: MDHEN and SYDVKM. In the authors' methods: Scientists estimated how many nucleated cells there were by amplifying reference gene primers. Sequencing was performed with immunoSEQ multiplex PCR; in TCRdb, only in-frame clones are kept and a portion is missing. Clonal size and the V and J genes are those of that table, whereas D and trimming came from the DNA. The sample records approximately 400,000 clones, around 89% being singletons. The source material was peripheral blood. The genes are TRBV28 and TRBJ1-2, with 7 bases identical to TRBD1. The source of this sequence is a man aged 35-49 years with acute or convalescent COVID-19. CDR3 loop: CASSLIGGGWGYTF. The CDR3 DNA is TGTGCCAGCAGTTTGATAGGGGGCGGCTGGGGCTACACCTTC.